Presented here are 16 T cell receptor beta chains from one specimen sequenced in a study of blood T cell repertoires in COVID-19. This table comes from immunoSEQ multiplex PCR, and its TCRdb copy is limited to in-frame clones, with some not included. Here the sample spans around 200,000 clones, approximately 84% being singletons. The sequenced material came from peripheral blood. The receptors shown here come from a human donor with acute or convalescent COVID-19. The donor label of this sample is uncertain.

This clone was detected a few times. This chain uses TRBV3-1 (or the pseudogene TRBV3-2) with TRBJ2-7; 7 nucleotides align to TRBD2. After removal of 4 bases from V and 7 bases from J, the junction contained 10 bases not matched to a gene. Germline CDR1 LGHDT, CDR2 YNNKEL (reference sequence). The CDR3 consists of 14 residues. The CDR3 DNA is TGTGCCAGCAGCCTCAGGGAGGGATCTGGGGAGCAGTACTTC. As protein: CASSLREGSGEQYF.

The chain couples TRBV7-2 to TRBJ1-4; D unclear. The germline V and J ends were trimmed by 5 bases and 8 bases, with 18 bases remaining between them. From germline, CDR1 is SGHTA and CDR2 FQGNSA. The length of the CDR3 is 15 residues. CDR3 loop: CASSRPGNSGEKLFF. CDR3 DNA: TGTGCCAGCAGCCGTCCGGGCAATTCGGGGGAAAAACTGTTTTTT. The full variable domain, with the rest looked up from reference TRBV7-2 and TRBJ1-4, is GAGVSQSPSNKVTEKGKDVELRCDPISGHTALYWYRQSLGQGLEFLIYFQGNSAPDKSGLPSDRFSAERTGGSVSTLTIQRTQQEDSAVYLCASSRPGNSGEKLFFGSGTQLSVL.

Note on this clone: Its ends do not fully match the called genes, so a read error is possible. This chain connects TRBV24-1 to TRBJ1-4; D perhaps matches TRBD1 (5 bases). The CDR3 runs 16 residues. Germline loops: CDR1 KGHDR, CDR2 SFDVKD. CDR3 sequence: CAPSDPSTGGGEKLFF. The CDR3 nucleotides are TGTGCCCCCAGTGACCCATCTACGGGGGGGGGTGAAAAACTGTTTTTT.

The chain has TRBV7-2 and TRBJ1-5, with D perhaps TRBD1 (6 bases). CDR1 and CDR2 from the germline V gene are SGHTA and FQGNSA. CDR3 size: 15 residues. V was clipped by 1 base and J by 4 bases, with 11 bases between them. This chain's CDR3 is CASSLDGQMNQPQHF. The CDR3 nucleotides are TGTGCCAGCAGCTTAGACGGACAGATGAATCAGCCCCAGCATTTT.

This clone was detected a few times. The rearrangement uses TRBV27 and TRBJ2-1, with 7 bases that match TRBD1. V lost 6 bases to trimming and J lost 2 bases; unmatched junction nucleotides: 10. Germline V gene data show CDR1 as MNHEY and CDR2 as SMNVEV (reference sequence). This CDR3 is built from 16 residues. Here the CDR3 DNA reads TGTGCCAGCAGCCTACAGGGGAGTATCCCCTACAATGAGCAGTTCTTC. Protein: CASSLQGSIPYNEQFF.

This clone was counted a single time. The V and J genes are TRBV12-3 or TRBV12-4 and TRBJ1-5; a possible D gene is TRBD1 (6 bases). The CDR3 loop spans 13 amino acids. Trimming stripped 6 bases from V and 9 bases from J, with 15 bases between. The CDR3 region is CASSQGGWGPQHF. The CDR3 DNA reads TGTGCCAGCAGCCAAGGGGGATGGGGGCCCCAGCATTTT.

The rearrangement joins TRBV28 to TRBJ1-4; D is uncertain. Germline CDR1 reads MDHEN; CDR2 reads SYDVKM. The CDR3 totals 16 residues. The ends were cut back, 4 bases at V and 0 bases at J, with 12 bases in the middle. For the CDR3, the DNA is TGTGCCAGCAGTTCCCGAACAGTGGCAACTAATGAAAAACTGTTTTTT. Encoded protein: CASSSRTVATNEKLFF.

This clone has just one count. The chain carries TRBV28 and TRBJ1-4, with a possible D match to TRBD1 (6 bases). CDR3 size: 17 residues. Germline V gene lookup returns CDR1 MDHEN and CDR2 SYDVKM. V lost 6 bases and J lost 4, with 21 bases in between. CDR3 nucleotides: TGTGCCAGCAGCCCGCTACAGGGCGGGGGGTTTAATGAAAAACTGTTTTTT. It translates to CASSPLQGGGFNEKLFF.

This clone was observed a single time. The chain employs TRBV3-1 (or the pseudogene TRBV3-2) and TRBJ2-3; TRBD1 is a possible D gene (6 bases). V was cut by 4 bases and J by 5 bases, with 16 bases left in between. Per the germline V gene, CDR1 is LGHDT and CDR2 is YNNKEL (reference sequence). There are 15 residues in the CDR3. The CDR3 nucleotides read TGTGCCAGCAGCCCCTCAAGGGGGAAGGGAGATACGCAGTATTTT. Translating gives CASSPSRGKGDTQYF.

The DNA of the CDR3 is TGTGCCAGCAGTTTCCCCTGGGACAAATCCACAGATACGCAGTATTTT. Translating it yields CASSFPWDKSTDTQYF. This rearrangement joins TRBV28 to TRBJ2-3, with a weak D call TRBD1 (6 bases). The ends were cut back, 3 bases at V and 2 bases at J, with 15 bases in the middle. Germline CDR1 is MDHEN and CDR2 is SYDVKM. This CDR3 is 16 amino acids long.

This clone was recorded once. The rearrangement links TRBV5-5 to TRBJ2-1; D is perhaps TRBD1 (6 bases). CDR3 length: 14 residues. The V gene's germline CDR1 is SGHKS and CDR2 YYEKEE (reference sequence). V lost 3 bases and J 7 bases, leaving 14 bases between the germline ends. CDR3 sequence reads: CASSSTDRRNEQFF. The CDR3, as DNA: TGTGCCAGCAGCTCTACCGACAGGCGGAATGAGCAGTTCTTC. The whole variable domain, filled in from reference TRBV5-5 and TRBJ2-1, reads DAGVTQSPTHLIKTRGQQVTLRCSPISGHKSVSWYQQVLGQGPQFIFQYYEKEERGRGNFPDRFSARQFPNYSSELNVNALLLGDSALYLCASSSTDRRNEQFFGPGTRLTVL.

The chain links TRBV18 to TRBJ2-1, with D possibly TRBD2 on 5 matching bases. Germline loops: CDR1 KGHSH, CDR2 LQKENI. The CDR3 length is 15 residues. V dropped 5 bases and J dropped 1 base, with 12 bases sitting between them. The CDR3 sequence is CASSALGSSYNEQFF. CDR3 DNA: TGTGCCAGCTCAGCCCTGGGGAGTTCCTACAATGAGCAGTTCTTC.

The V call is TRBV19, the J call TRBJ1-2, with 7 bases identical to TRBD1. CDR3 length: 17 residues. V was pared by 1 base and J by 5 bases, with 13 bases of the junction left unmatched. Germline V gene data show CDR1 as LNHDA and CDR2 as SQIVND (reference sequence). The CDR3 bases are TGTGCCAGTAGTATAGGAGGGACAGACTTGCCGGGATATGGCTACACCTTC. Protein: CASSIGGTDLPGYGYTF.

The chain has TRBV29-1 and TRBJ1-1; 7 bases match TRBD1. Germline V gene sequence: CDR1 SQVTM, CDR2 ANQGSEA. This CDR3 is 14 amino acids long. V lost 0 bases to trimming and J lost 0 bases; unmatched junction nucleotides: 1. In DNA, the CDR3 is TGCAGCGTTGAAGAAACAGGGGTGAACACTGAAGCTTTCTTT. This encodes CSVEETGVNTEAFF.

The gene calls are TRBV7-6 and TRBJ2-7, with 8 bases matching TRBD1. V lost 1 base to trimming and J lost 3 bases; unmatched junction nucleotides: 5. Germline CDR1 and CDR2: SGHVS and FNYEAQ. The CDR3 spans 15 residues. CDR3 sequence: CASSLDAGGFYEQYF. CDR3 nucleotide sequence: TGTGCCAGCAGCTTAGATGCAGGGGGCTTCTACGAGCAGTACTTC.

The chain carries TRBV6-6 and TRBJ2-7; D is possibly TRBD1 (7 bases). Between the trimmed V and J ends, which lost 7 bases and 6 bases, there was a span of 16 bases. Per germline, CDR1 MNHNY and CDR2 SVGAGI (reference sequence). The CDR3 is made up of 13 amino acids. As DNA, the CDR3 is TGTGCCAGCAACGCCGGGGGACAGCCCGAGCAGTACTTC. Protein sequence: CASNAGGQPEQYF.